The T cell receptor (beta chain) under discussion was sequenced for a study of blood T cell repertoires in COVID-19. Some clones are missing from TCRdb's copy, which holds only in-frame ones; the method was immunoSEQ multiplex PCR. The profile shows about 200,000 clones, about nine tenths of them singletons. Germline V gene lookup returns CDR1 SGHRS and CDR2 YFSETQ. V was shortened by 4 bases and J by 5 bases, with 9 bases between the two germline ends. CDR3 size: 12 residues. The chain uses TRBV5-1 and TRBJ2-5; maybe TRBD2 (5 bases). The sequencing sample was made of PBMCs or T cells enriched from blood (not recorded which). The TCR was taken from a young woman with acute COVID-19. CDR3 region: CASSLPGETQYF. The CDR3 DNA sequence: TGCGCCAGCAGCCTCCCGGGGGAGACCCAGTACTTC.